The 10 T cell receptor beta chains given below trace back to one sample, sequenced in a study of T and B cells in COVID-19 patients. From blood, about 220-500 ng of genomic DNA served as TRB template. TRB rearrangements were amplified by multiplex PCR with BIOMED2 TRB-A/B primers. From the multiplex PCR reads, TCRdb called clonotypes with MiXCR, one entry per CDR3 protein. The sample lists more than 9,000 distinct CDR3 sequences, around 30% occurring once. Specimen: blood. The receptors derive from a human donor who had recovered from COVID-19.

The table lists this clonotype with a few counts. This chain uses TRBV18 with TRBJ1-1, with 9 bases fitting TRBD1. The CDR3 runs to 13 residues. Losses at the gene ends were 3 bases for V and 6 bases for J; bases not matched to a gene: 2. Germline values: CDR1 KGHSH, CDR2 LQKENI. The CDR3 reads CASSPGQGPEAFF. The DNA for the CDR3 is TGTGCCAGCTCACCGGGACAGGGCCCTGAAGCTTTCTTT.

The genes are TRBV4-3 and TRBJ2-1; 7 bases are shared with TRBD1. The trim removed 8 bases at V and 6 bases at J, leaving 10 bases unmatched. The CDR3 loop spans 14 amino acids. Germline-derived CDR1 and CDR2 are LGHNA and YSLEER. The CDR3 DNA is TGCGCCAGCCGTAGACAGGGCTTCACCAATGAGCAGTTCTTC. This encodes CASRRQGFTNEQFF.

This chain links TRBV24-1 with TRBJ2-5, with a possible D match to TRBD2 (7 bases). Germline V gene data show CDR1 as KGHDR and CDR2 as SFDVKD. The CDR3 has 15 amino acids. V lost 4 bases, J lost 3 bases, and 14 bases lay in between. This chain's CDR3 is CATSEAGAGEETQYF. The CDR3 bases are TGTGCCACCAGTGAGGCGGGAGCAGGGGAAGAGACCCAGTACTTC.

J is TRBJ1-6 and V is TRBV28; D may be TRBD1 (5 bases). The CDR3 sequence is 15 residues long. Trimming stripped 6 bases from V and 7 bases from J, with 16 bases between. Per the germline V gene, CDR1 is MDHEN and CDR2 is SYDVKM. CDR3 in amino acids: CASSSILGGNSPLHF. CDR3 DNA sequence: TGTGCCAGCAGCTCGATCCTCGGGGGGAATTCACCCCTCCACTTT.

Only a few counts were recorded for this clonotype. This may be a read error: a much more frequent sequence differs by one nucleotide. The chain links TRBV19 to TRBJ2-1, with no clear D. Germline V gene sequence: CDR1 LNHDA, CDR2 SQIVND (reference sequence). V lost 1 base, J lost 9 bases, and 7 bases lay in between. This CDR3 comprises 12 residues. The CDR3 nucleotides are TGTGCCAGTAGTATAGGGTTCGGTGAGCAGTTCTTC. This encodes CASSIGFGEQFF.

This rearrangement joins TRBV10-3 to TRBJ2-1; D is possibly TRBD2 (6 bases). Germline CDR1 ENHRY, CDR2 SYGVKD. V was shortened by 0 bases and J by 0 bases, with 6 bases between the two germline ends. This CDR3 spans 15 amino acids. CDR3 sequence reads: CAISESGGSYNEQFF. The CDR3 nucleotides are TGTGCCATCAGTGAGTCGGGGGGCTCCTACAATGAGCAGTTCTTC.

Relative to its sample, this clonotype is medium-sized. The V gene is TRBV18, the J gene TRBJ2-5; maybe TRBD1 (5 bases). Germline assignment: CDR1 KGHSH and CDR2 LQKENI. V was cut by 1 base and J by 5 bases, with 14 bases left in between. There are 15 residues in the CDR3. The CDR3 nucleotides read TGTGCCAGCTCACCACGACTTAACTCAGGGGAGACCCAGTACTTC. It is translated as CASSPRLNSGETQYF.

Worth noting for this clonotype: One base away lies a much larger clone, so this may be a sequencing read error. The final CDR3 position lacks the conserved phenylalanine or tryptophan, pointing to a likely read error. The rearrangement joins TRBV30 to TRBJ2-5; possible D gene TRBD1, 6 bases. Trimming pared 5 bases from V and 5 bases from J, leaving 21 bases between. This CDR3 spans 15 amino acids. CDR1 and CDR2 (germline): GTSNPN, SVGIG (reference sequence). The CDR3, as DNA: TGTGCCTGGTTGGAAGGGGGACGGGTCCCCGAGACCCAGTACCTC. The encoded protein is CAWLEGGRVPETQYL.

This clonotype was detected ten times or more. This chain connects TRBV6-2 or TRBV6-3 to TRBJ2-1, with 9 bases aligning to TRBD1. With V trimmed by 6 bases and J by 5 bases, 11 bases remained unmatched. Looked up from germline, CDR1 is MNHEY and CDR2 is SVGEGT. The CDR3 extends over 16 amino acids. The CDR3 here is CASRDTGTGNDNEQFF. CDR3 bases: TGTGCCAGCAGAGATACCGGGACAGGGAACGACAATGAGCAGTTCTTC.

The chain has TRBV28 and TRBJ2-4; weak D call: TRBD2 (6 bases). V was shortened by 4 bases and J by 3 bases, with 19 bases between the two germline ends. Germline V gene data show CDR1 as MDHEN and CDR2 as SYDVKM. The CDR3 runs to 17 residues. CDR3 in amino acids: CASSSIESGPIKNIQYF. In DNA form, the CDR3 reads TGTGCCAGCAGTTCTATTGAAAGCGGGCCTATCAAAAACATTCAGTACTTC.